The 30 T cell receptor beta chains listed next were all sequenced from one sample in a study of synovial regulatory T cells in juvenile arthritis (dated by TCRdb to between 2014 and 2017). Library generation was performed with the immunoSEQ multiplex PCR assay. Sourced from immuneACCESS, this table was stored by TCRdb with only in-frame sequences that have V and J called. A share of the clones is absent; for the studies checked, an unresolved V gene accounts for under half, and the remainder has no known explanation. The sample's own table lists some 6,000 clones. The ten largest clones add up to 0.5% to 0.65% of the sample. What was sequenced was Treg cells from blood. Taken with the paper, the label for cell subset or site translates to: remaining (HLA-DR-negative) circulating blood Treg cells. Receptor source: a donor aged 2-35 years with juvenile idiopathic arthritis.

This rearrangement joins TRBV10-2 to TRBJ1-1. Germline CDR1 and CDR2: WSHSY and SAAADI. The CDR3 length is 14 residues. A DNA sequence was not provided. CDR3 protein: CAAGAWGAATEAFF.

This chain links TRBV28 with TRBJ1-3; without DNA, the TCRdb call of TRBD1 cannot be checked. This CDR3 has 13 residues. A DNA sequence was not provided. Germline V lookup: CDR1 MDHEN, CDR2 SYDVKM. Here the CDR3 reads CASVQSAGNTIYF.

This chain joins TRBV10-3 and TRBJ2-3; the D gene TCRdb calls, TRBD1, cannot be checked with no DNA. This CDR3 region has 15 residues. Nucleotide data are not available. Per the germline V gene, CDR1 is ENHRY and CDR2 is SYGVKD. This CDR3 is CAIRSVGGPGDTQYF.

By frequency, this clone registers medium-sized. The chain uses TRBV6-4 and TRBJ1-2; TCRdb's D call, TRBD1, is unchecked because there is no DNA. The CDR3 is made up of 15 amino acids. The DNA is not on file. CDR1 MRHNA and CDR2 SNTAGT come from the germline V gene. CDR3 protein: CASSAGTGGHYGYTF.

The V call is TRBV6-5, the J call TRBJ1-2. CDR1 is MNHEY and CDR2 is SVGAGI in the germline V gene. This CDR3 is built from 13 residues. No DNA is given. The CDR3 sequence: CASSLSGRRGYTF.

This chain uses TRBV6-6 with TRBJ2-1. From germline, CDR1 is MNHNY and CDR2 SVGAGI (reference sequence). The length of the CDR3 is 11 residues. The nucleotide record is missing. CDR3 residues: CASSRNNEQFF.

The chain uses TRBV7-8 and TRBJ2-1. CDR1 and CDR2 (germline): SGHVS, FQNEAQ. The CDR3 is made up of 13 amino acids. Only the protein sequence is given. CDR3 region: CASSLSGTPVGFF.

The rearrangement links TRBV30 to TRBJ2-2. This CDR3 contains 15 residues. No coding sequence is recorded. From germline, CDR1 is GTSNPN and CDR2 SVGIG (reference sequence). The CDR3 spells CAWFGRTANTGELFF.

This sequence joins TRBV10-3 and TRBJ2-6; TCRdb outputs TRBD1, but without DNA this stays unchecked. The CDR3 runs 17 residues. DNA is not recorded here. Looked up from germline, CDR1 is ENHRY and CDR2 is SYGVKD. The CDR3 sequence is CAISGTVISSGANVLTF.

The rearrangement joins TRBV11-2 to TRBJ1-2. CDR3 length: 13 amino acids. Nucleotide data are not available. Looked up from germline, CDR1 is SGHAT and CDR2 is FQNNGV. The chain's CDR3 is CASSDRAGYGYTF.

The V and J genes are TRBV27 and TRBJ2-7; TCRdb's assignment of TRBD2 cannot be checked, as there is no DNA. Germline loops: CDR1 MNHEY, CDR2 SMNVEV (reference sequence). The CDR3 length is 15 residues. The DNA sequence is not available. CDR3 amino acids: CASSFRGSVGHEQYF.

The rearrangement joins TRBV5-1 to TRBJ1-1; TCRdb's D call of TRBD1 is untestable without DNA. There are 14 residues in the CDR3. The protein alone is recorded here. Germline values: CDR1 SGHRS, CDR2 YFSETQ. The CDR3: CASSSGGGQGAAFF.

The chain recombines TRBV14 with TRBJ2-7; TCRdb indicates TRBD2, and absent DNA this call remains unverified. The germline V gene encodes CDR1 SGHDN and CDR2 FVKESK. The CDR3 is 14 residues long. DNA for this receptor is not on file. CDR3 residues: CASSLAGGPYEQYF.

This chain joins TRBV6-6 and TRBJ1-2. The CDR3 has 15 residues. No DNA is listed. Germline values: CDR1 MNHNY, CDR2 SVGAGI (reference sequence). Here the CDR3 reads CASSYASRDSYGYTF.

The chain is built from TRBV6-6 and TRBJ2-1. The CDR3 covers 16 residues. Only the protein is available. Germline V gene sequence: CDR1 MNHNY, CDR2 SVGAGI (reference sequence). CDR3 residues: CASSSYRASSYNEQFF.

The chain joins TRBV29-1 to TRBJ2-7; the TCRdb call, TRBD1, lacks DNA for checking. Germline-derived CDR1 and CDR2 are SQVTM and ANQGSEA. CDR3 length: 12 residues. The coding DNA is unavailable. The CDR3 sequence: CSVTGQTYEQYF.

The genes are TRBV5-1 and TRBJ1-1. The germline gives CDR1 SGHRS, CDR2 YFSETQ. The length of the CDR3 is 19 residues. The protein alone is recorded here. The chain's CDR3 is CASSLGWTGGAAILAEAFF.

The chain is built from TRBV7-2 and TRBJ2-1; TCRdb returns TRBD2, unconfirmable since there is no DNA. Germline values: CDR1 SGHTA, CDR2 FQGNSA. The CDR3 extends over 15 amino acids. DNA is not on record. The CDR3 loop reads CASSRHRDSHNEQFF. The full variable domain, its missing parts supplied by reference TRBV7-2 and TRBJ2-1, is GAGVSQSPSNKVTEKGKDVELRCDPISGHTALYWYRQSLGQGLEFLIYFQGNSAPDKSGLPSDRFSAERTGGSVSTLTIQRTQQEDSAVYLCASSRHRDSHNEQFFGPGTRLTVL.

The genes are TRBV5-1 and TRBJ1-1; the TRBD1 assignment by TCRdb is unverifiable without DNA. CDR3 length: 15 residues. The protein alone is recorded here. Germline V lookup: CDR1 SGHRS, CDR2 YFSETQ. The CDR3 protein is CASSLVLGAGTEAFF. The whole variable domain, remainder taken from reference TRBV5-1 and TRBJ1-1, is KAGVTQTPRYLIKTRGQQVTLSCSPISGHRSVSWYQQTPGQGLQFLFEYFSETQRNKGNFPGRFSGRQFSNSRSEMNVSTLELGDSALYLCASSLVLGAGTEAFFGQGTRLTVV.

The chain uses TRBV7-2 and TRBJ2-3. CDR3 size: 14 residues. Only the protein is on record. CDR1 is SGHTA, CDR2 FQGNSA, per germline. The CDR3: CASTTLRAGDTQYF.

The chain combines TRBV2 with TRBJ1-5. Germline lookup yields CDR1 SNHLY and CDR2 FYNNEI. The CDR3 runs to 15 residues. The entry carries no DNA sequence. The CDR3 loop reads CASSAEYEMDQPQHF. Filled out from reference TRBV2 and TRBJ1-5, the complete variable domain reads EPEVTQTPSHQVTQMGQEVILRCVPISNHLYFYWYRQILGQKVEFLVSFYNNEISEKSEIFDDQFSVERPDGSNFTLKIRSTKLEDSAMYFCASSAEYEMDQPQHFGDGTRLSIL.

The V gene is TRBV29-1, the J gene TRBJ2-1; TCRdb gives TRBD2 as the D gene, but with no DNA this cannot be confirmed. This CDR3 has 14 amino acids. DNA for this receptor is not on file. Germline V gives CDR1 SQVTM, CDR2 ANQGSEA. The CDR3 loop is CSVDLAGGPNEQFF.

The chain uses TRBV7-2 and TRBJ2-1; there is no DNA to check the TCRdb D call of TRBD1. The CDR3 has 17 residues. Only the protein sequence is given. CDR1 and CDR2 from the germline V gene are SGHTA and FQGNSA. The CDR3: CASSPDLWGRSYNEQFF.

Measured by frequency, this clone is medium-sized. This chain uses TRBV5-1 with TRBJ1-2. The germline CDR1 and CDR2 sequences are SGHRS and YFSETQ. This CDR3 has 12 residues. There is no recorded DNA. CDR3: CASSSGTYGYTF.

The genes are TRBV5-4 and TRBJ1-1; absent DNA, TCRdb's TRBD1 call cannot be checked. The CDR3 is 13 residues long. Only the protein is available. Germline V gene sequence: CDR1 SGHNT, CDR2 YYREEE (reference sequence). The CDR3 protein is CASTLQGSTEAFF.

V is TRBV18 and J is TRBJ1-2; as DNA is missing, the TRBD1 call by TCRdb cannot be tested. The CDR3 has 12 residues. No DNA is given. From germline, CDR1 is KGHSH and CDR2 LQKENI. The CDR3 protein is CASSDPGWGYTF. The entire variable domain, with the rest obtained from reference TRBV18 and TRBJ1-2, is as follows: NAGVMQNPRHLVRRRGQEARLRCSPMKGHSHVYWYRQLPEEGLKFMVYLQKENIIDESGMPKERFSAEFPKEGPSILRIQQVVRGDSAAYFCASSDPGWGYTFGSGTRLTVV.

The chain recombines TRBV28 with TRBJ1-1. CDR3 length: 14 amino acids. The protein alone is recorded here. Looked up from germline, CDR1 is MDHEN and CDR2 is SYDVKM. Here the CDR3 reads CASRSPGGPTEAFF.

V gene TRBV7-2 combines with J gene TRBJ2-3; with no DNA, the TCRdb D assignment of TRBD2 cannot be verified. This CDR3 has 16 amino acids. The nucleotide record is missing. Germline V CDR1 and CDR2: SGHTA, FQGNSA. The CDR3: CASSFGLAGFTDTQYF.

This chain joins TRBV5-1 and TRBJ2-5; TCRdb outputs TRBD2, but without DNA this stays unchecked. Germline CDR1 and CDR2: SGHRS and YFSETQ. The CDR3 covers 12 residues. No DNA sequence is on record. CDR3 amino acids: CASSFVRETQYF.

V and J are TRBV7-7 and TRBJ2-1. This CDR3 region has 14 residues. Only the protein is on record. Germline values: CDR1 SSHAT, CDR2 FNYEAQ (reference sequence). Here the CDR3 reads CASSLGWGADEQFF.